A single sample gave rise to the 16 T cell receptor beta chains below, sequenced in a study of cytomegalovirus exposure and HLA in healthy donors. PCR amplification relied on 60 Vbeta primers (plus 13 Jbeta primers). Assay: immunoSEQ multiplex PCR; the TCRdb copy retains only in-frame clones and omits some. The sample yields 90,000 to 150,000 clones, approximately 80% seen once. The sequenced sample was PBMCs. These receptors were taken from a man aged 18 to 30 in good health and CMV-seropositive.

The chain recombines TRBV6-1 with TRBJ2-7; 10 bases are a match to TRBD2. Germline CDR1 reads MNHNS; CDR2 reads SASEGT. This CDR3 is 15 amino acids long. With V trimmed by 4 bases and J by 3 bases, 6 bases remained unmatched. CDR3 in amino acids: CASSVYTSGDYEQYF. In DNA form, the CDR3 reads TGTGCCAGCAGTGTGTACACTAGCGGGGACTACGAGCAGTACTTC.

The chain recombines TRBV30 with TRBJ1-1; D is possibly TRBD1 (6 bases). Trimming removed 3 bases from V and 7 bases from J, with 15 bases in between. Germline V CDR1 and CDR2: GTSNPN, SVGIG (reference sequence). CDR3 length: 13 residues. CDR3 bases: TGTGCCTGGAGGAGGGGGGGTATATATGAAGCTTTCTTT. Amino acids: CAWRRGGIYEAFF.

The table lists this clone with a count of one. V and J are TRBV19 and TRBJ2-7; 15 bases match TRBD2. With 1 base clipped from V and 1 base from J, the junction kept 5 bases outside the gene matches. CDR1 and CDR2 (germline): LNHDA, SQIVND (reference sequence). The CDR3 has 18 amino acids. This chain's CDR3 is CASSIVGLAGGPSYEQYF. The CDR3 nucleotides are TGTGCCAGTAGTATAGTAGGACTAGCGGGAGGGCCATCCTACGAGCAGTACTTC.

The chain links TRBV11-2 to TRBJ2-3; perhaps TRBD2 as D (6 bases). V was clipped by 5 bases and J by 3 bases, with 18 bases between them. The CDR3 covers 16 residues. Germline V gives CDR1 SGHAT, CDR2 FQNNGV. The CDR3: CASSKRPLAGTDTQYF. The CDR3 nucleotides are TGTGCCAGCAGCAAAAGACCCTTGGCGGGAACAGATACGCAGTATTTT.

This clone appeared a single time. The chain links TRBV30 to TRBJ2-7, with TRBD1 matching 7 bases. Germline V lookup: CDR1 GTSNPN, CDR2 SVGIG (reference sequence). The CDR3 has 13 residues. The junction had 10 bases not matched to a gene; V was cut back by 5 bases and J by 6 bases. The CDR3 reads CAWGYRGSGEQYF. The CDR3 DNA sequence: TGTGCCTGGGGATACAGGGGATCGGGCGAGCAGTACTTC.

The chain uses TRBV11-2 and TRBJ2-7; possible D gene TRBD1, 5 bases. The germline V gene has CDR1 SGHAT and CDR2 FQNNGV. The length of the CDR3 is 12 residues. Between the trimmed V and J ends, which lost 2 bases and 5 bases, there was a span of 7 bases. The CDR3 region has the DNA TGTGCCAGCAGCTTACAGGGCCACGAGCAGTACTTC. It encodes CASSLQGHEQYF.

This clone was seen more than once but under ten times. The rearrangement links TRBV6-1 to TRBJ1-5; D gene unclear. Trimming left V 3 bases short and J 0 bases short, with 12 bases between. CDR1 is MNHNS and CDR2 is SASEGT in the germline V gene. The length of the CDR3 is 16 residues. The CDR3 DNA reads as TGTGCCAGCAGTGAGGTGGCGACTTATAGCAATCAGCCCCAGCATTTT. This encodes CASSEVATYSNQPQHF.

Points on this clone: A read error may produce the germline difference seen at one junction end. This chain links TRBV7-7 with TRBJ2-5, with TRBD2 identical over 8 bases. This CDR3 comprises 14 residues. From germline, CDR1 is SSHAT and CDR2 FNYEAQ (reference sequence). CDR3 region: CASSPREDLKTQYF. The DNA for the CDR3 is TGTGCTAGCAGTCCGCGGGAGGATTTAAAGACCCAGTACTTC. The entire variable domain, with the rest obtained from reference TRBV7-7 and TRBJ2-5, is as follows: GAGVSQSPRYKVTKRGQDVTLRCDPISSHATLYWYQQALGQGPEFLTYFNYEAQPDKSGLPSDRFSAERPEGSISTLTIQRTEQRDSAMYRCASSPREDLKTQYFGPGTRLLVL.

The V call is TRBV28, the J call TRBJ1-2; D unresolved. Germline CDR1 and CDR2: MDHEN and SYDVKM. The CDR3 is made up of 17 amino acids. Trimming removed 5 bases from V and 0 bases from J, with 19 bases in between. CDR3 coding DNA: TGTGCCAGCAGTCCCTGGACGGGGAGAGGTCCTAACTATGGCTACACCTTC. Translating it yields CASSPWTGRGPNYGYTF.

This clone turned up a few times. The rearrangement links TRBV28 to TRBJ1-1; no clear D gene. V dropped 5 bases and J dropped 1 base, with 11 bases sitting between them. The CDR3 consists of 14 residues. Germline V CDR1 and CDR2: MDHEN, SYDVKM. The CDR3 DNA follows: TGTGCCAGCAGTCTTGTACAGAGGAACACTGAAGCTTTCTTT. Protein product: CASSLVQRNTEAFF. Complete variable domain (other parts from reference TRBV28 and TRBJ1-1): DVKVTQSSRYLVKRTGEKVFLECVQDMDHENMFWYRQDPGLGLRLIYFSYDVKMKEKGDIPEGYSVSREKKERFSLILESASTNQTSMYLCASSLVQRNTEAFFGQGTRLTVV.

The chain couples TRBV11-2 to TRBJ1-1; 10 bases agree with TRBD1. Germline-derived CDR1 and CDR2 are SGHAT and FQNNGV. V lost 5 bases, J lost 4 bases, and 4 bases stayed unmatched. This CDR3 spans 14 amino acids. The CDR3 region has the DNA TGTGCCAGCAGCCCGGACAGGGGGGTCACTGAAGCTTTCTTT. This gives the protein CASSPDRGVTEAFF.

V gene TRBV7-9 combines with J gene TRBJ1-4; 10 bases are a match to TRBD1. CDR3 length equals 16 residues. The J segment lost 5 bases and the V segment lost 0 bases, leaving 3 bases of the junction unmatched. Germline V CDR1 and CDR2: SEHNR, FQNEAQ (reference sequence). CDR3 residues: CASSLAGTGANEKLFF. CDR3 bases: TGTGCCAGCAGCTTAGCAGGGACAGGGGCAAATGAAAAACTGTTTTTT.

The chain couples TRBV7-2 to TRBJ2-7; 13 nucleotides agree with TRBD2. Germline loops: CDR1 SGHTA, CDR2 FQGNSA. After removal of 5 bases from V and 1 base from J, the junction contained 5 bases not matched to a gene. The CDR3 runs 16 residues. The CDR3 bases are TGTGCCAGCAGCCGGACTAGCGGGAGAGAATCCTACGAGCAGTACTTC. Protein sequence: CASSRTSGRESYEQYF. The full variable domain, with the rest looked up from reference TRBV7-2 and TRBJ2-7, is GAGVSQSPSNKVTEKGKDVELRCDPISGHTALYWYRQSLGQGLEFLIYFQGNSAPDKSGLPSDRFSAERTGGSVSTLTIQRTQQEDSAVYLCASSRTSGRESYEQYFGPGTRLTVT.

The chain employs TRBV4-2 and TRBJ1-4, with D unclear. This CDR3 is 18 amino acids long. Germline V CDR1 and CDR2: LGHNA, YNFKEQ. Trimming took off 0 bases at V and 5 bases at J, with 19 bases between the two ends. CDR3 loop: CASSQERHGGGLNEKLFF. CDR3 DNA sequence: TGTGCCAGCAGCCAAGAAAGGCACGGTGGCGGATTGAATGAAAAACTGTTTTTT.

The chain links TRBV27 to TRBJ2-1, with 11 bases matching TRBD2. Germline V lookup: CDR1 MNHEY, CDR2 SMNVEV (reference sequence). V lost 7 bases and J lost 1; bases outside the gene matches: 3. This CDR3 is built from 15 residues. CDR3 residues: CASTLAGGSYNEQFF. The CDR3, as DNA: TGTGCCAGCACCTTAGCGGGGGGGTCCTACAATGAGCAGTTCTTC.

The chain employs TRBV13 and TRBJ1-2, with D possibly matching TRBD1 (5 bases). This CDR3 has 16 amino acids. In germline, CDR1 is PRHDT, CDR2 FYEKMQ (reference sequence). V was pared by 5 bases and J by 4 bases, with 20 bases between. CDR3 sequence: CASSVRDSYLTYGYTF. The CDR3 nucleotides read TGTGCCAGCAGCGTCCGGGACTCCTACCTCACCTATGGCTACACCTTC.